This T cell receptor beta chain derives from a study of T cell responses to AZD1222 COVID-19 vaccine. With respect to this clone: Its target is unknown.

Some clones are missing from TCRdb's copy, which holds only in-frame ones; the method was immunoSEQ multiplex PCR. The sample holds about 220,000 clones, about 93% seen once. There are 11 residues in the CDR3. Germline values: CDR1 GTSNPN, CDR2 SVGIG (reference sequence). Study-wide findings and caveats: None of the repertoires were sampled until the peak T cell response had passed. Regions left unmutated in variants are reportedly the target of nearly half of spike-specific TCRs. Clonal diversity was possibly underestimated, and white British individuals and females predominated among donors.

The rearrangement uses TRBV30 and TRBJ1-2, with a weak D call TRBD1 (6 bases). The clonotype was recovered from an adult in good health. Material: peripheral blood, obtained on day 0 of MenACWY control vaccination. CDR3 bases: TGTGCGCAGGGGAGTCTCTATGGCTACACCTTC. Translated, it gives CAQGSLYGYTF.